These 12 T cell receptor beta chains share one sample of origin, sequenced in a study of shared clonotypes between healthy human individuals. TCRdb keeps only in-frame clones here, not all; method: immunoSEQ multiplex PCR. The sample has hundreds of thousands of clones, around 74% seen once; the top ten hold about 1.7%. Sequenced material: memory CD4+ T cells sorted from blood. Subset given: CD45RA-negative fraction. Receptors were obtained from a woman in her 30s in good health.

This chain links TRBV5-1 with TRBJ2-1, with D possibly being TRBD1 or TRBD2 (5 bases each). Germline assignment: CDR1 SGHRS and CDR2 YFSETQ. The V gene lost 6 bases and the J gene lost 11 bases, with 21 bases spanning the gap. The CDR3 spans 14 residues. The CDR3 is CASTTPGIPGQQFF. The CDR3 region has the DNA TGCGCCAGCACCACTCCGGGGATCCCGGGACAGCAGTTCTTC.

The V gene is TRBV6-1, the J gene TRBJ1-5; unclear D gene. Germline values: CDR1 MNHNS, CDR2 SASEGT. With 4 bases removed from V and 0 bases from J, the gap between germline ends came to 10 bases. The CDR3 sequence is 15 residues long. This CDR3 reads CASSARDNSNQPQHF. The CDR3, as DNA: TGTGCCAGCAGTGCTAGGGATAATAGCAATCAGCCCCAGCATTTT.

The CDR3 DNA sequence: TGTGCCAGCTCACCTTTTGACACCTCCCCACACAATGAGCAGTTCTTC. It specifies CASSPFDTSPHNEQFF. The chain employs TRBV18 and TRBJ2-1; no definite D call. The V and J ends lost 3 bases and 5 bases respectively, with 17 bases between them. Germline CDR1 KGHSH, CDR2 LQKENI. This CDR3 region has 16 residues.

The V gene is TRBV6-1, the J gene TRBJ2-7; 14 bases match TRBD2. The CDR3 extends over 13 amino acids. Germline CDR1 and CDR2: MNHNS and SASEGT. V lost 7 bases and J lost 7; bases outside the gene matches: 3. The CDR3, as DNA: TGTGCCAGCACCGGGACTAGCGGGAGTGAGCAGTACTTC. Protein: CASTGTSGSEQYF.

This chain links TRBV25-1 with TRBJ2-7, with 7 bases lining up with TRBD2. The CDR3 loop spans 13 amino acids. V trimming: 9 bases; J trimming: 2 bases; junction bases outside the gene matches: 7. The germline V gene has CDR1 MGHDK and CDR2 SYGVNS. In DNA, the CDR3 is TGTGCCAGTTCCCGGGGGGAAGCCTACGAGCAGTACTTC. Its translation: CASSRGEAYEQYF.

The genes are TRBV30 and TRBJ1-1, with a tentative D call TRBD1 (5 bases). CDR1 is GTSNPN, CDR2 SVGIG, per germline (reference sequence). This CDR3 comprises 12 residues. CDR3 nucleotide sequence: TGTGCGTTTTCCCGCAGGGCTGCTGAAGCTTTCTTT. It is translated as CAFSRRAAEAFF.

The V gene is TRBV28, the J gene TRBJ1-3, with TRBD1 as a possible D gene (6 bases). V lost 5 bases, J lost 5 bases, and 10 bases lay in between. The CDR3 covers 13 residues. CDR1 and CDR2 from the germline V gene are MDHEN and SYDVKM. Written as DNA, the CDR3 is TGTGCCAGCAGTCTCCGGGACAGAAACACCATATATTTT. This codes for CASSLRDRNTIYF.

The rearrangement links TRBV7-2 to TRBJ2-1, with D maybe TRBD2 (6 bases). Germline V CDR1 and CDR2: SGHTA, FQGNSA. The CDR3 consists of 15 residues. V gave up 0 bases and J gave up 6 bases, with 12 bases separating them. CDR3 nucleotide sequence: TGTGCCAGCAGCTTAGCAGGGTTGGGGGGCAATGAGCAGTTCTTC. Translation gives CASSLAGLGGNEQFF.

The genes are TRBV5-1 and TRBJ2-7, with D tentatively TRBD1 or TRBD2 (5 bases each). The germline V gene encodes CDR1 SGHRS and CDR2 YFSETQ. V was clipped by 7 bases and J by 3 bases, with 14 bases between them. The CDR3 runs 13 residues. The CDR3 loop is CASRSGLDYEQYF. DNA of the CDR3: TGCGCCAGCCGCTCGGGGCTGGACTACGAGCAGTACTTC.

This chain joins TRBV5-1 and TRBJ1-2; TRBD1 matches at 11 bases. CDR3 length: 17 amino acids. Germline V lookup: CDR1 SGHRS, CDR2 YFSETQ. V trimming: 5 bases; J trimming: 5 bases; junction bases outside the gene matches: 14. The chain's CDR3 is CASRPDPGTGGAYGYTF. CDR3 coding DNA: TGCGCCAGCAGACCTGACCCCGGGACAGGGGGAGCATATGGCTACACCTTC.

The chain couples TRBV4-2 to TRBJ2-5, with D uncertain. The germline gives CDR1 LGHNA, CDR2 YNFKEQ. This CDR3 has 12 residues. V dropped 1 base and J dropped 7 bases, with 7 bases sitting between them. CDR3 loop: CASSQGGGTQYF. In DNA, the CDR3 is TGTGCCAGCAGCCAAGGGGGTGGGACCCAGTACTTC.

A note on this clone: Distinct nucleotide sequences in the sample also encode this CDR3. The V gene is TRBV28, the J gene TRBJ2-5; tentatively, D is TRBD2 (5 bases). V was shortened by 3 bases and J by 1 base, with 12 bases between the two germline ends. This CDR3 has 15 amino acids. Germline CDR1 MDHEN, CDR2 SYDVKM. CDR3 amino acids: CASSFSGILQETQYF. The CDR3 DNA is TGTGCCAGCAGTTTCTCCGGGATACTCCAAGAGACCCAGTACTTC.